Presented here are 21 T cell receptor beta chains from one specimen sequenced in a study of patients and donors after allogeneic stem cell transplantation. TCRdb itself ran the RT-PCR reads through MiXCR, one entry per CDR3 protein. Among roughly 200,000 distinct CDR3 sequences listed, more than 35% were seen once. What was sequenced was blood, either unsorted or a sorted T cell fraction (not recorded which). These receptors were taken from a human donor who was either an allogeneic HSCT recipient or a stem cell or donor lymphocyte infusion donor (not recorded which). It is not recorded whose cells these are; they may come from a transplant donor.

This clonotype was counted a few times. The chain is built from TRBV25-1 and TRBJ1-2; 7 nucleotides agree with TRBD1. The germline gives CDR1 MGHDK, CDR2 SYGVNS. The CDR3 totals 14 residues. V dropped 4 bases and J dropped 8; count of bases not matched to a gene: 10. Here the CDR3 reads CASSGTGSLLGYTF. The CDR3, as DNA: TGTGCCAGCAGTGGGACAGGTAGTCTACTCGGCTACACCTTC.

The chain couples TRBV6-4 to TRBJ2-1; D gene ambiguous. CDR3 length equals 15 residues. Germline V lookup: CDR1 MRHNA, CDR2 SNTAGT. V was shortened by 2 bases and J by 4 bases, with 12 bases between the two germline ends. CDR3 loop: CASSDGTTVYNEQFF. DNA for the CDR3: TGTGCCAGCAGTGACGGCACTACCGTATACAATGAGCAGTTCTTC.

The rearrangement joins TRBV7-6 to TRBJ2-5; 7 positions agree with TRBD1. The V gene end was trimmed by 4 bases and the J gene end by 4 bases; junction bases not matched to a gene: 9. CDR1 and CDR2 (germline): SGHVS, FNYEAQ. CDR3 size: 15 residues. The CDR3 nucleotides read TGTGCCAGCAGCTCCAAGACAGGGAACCCAGAGACCCAGTACTTC. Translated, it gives CASSSKTGNPETQYF. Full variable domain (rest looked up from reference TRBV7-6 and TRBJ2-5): GAGVSQSPRYKVTKRGQDVALRCDPISGHVSLYWYRQALGQGPEFLTYFNYEAQQDKSGLPNDRFSAERPEGSISTLTIQRTEQRDSAMYRCASSSKTGNPETQYFGPGTRLLVL.

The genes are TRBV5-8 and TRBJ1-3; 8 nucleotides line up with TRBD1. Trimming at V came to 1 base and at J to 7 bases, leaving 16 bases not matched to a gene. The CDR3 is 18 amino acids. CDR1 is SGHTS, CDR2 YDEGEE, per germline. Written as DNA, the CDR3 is TGTGCCAGCAGCTTGAGTCTCCAGGGGGCTGGCCTGGGGAACACCATATATTTT. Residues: CASSLSLQGAGLGNTIYF.

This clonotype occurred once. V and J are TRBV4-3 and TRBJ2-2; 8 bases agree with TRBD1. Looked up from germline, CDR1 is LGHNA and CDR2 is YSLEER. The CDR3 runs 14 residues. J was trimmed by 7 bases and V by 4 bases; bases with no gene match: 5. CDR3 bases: TGCGCCAGCAGCCCTGGACAGGGCAGCGGGGAGCTGTTTTTT. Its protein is CASSPGQGSGELFF.

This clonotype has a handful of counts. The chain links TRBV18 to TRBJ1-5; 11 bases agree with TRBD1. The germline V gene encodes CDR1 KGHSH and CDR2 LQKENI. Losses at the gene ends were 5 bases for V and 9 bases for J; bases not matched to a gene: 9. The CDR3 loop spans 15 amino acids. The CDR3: CASSFGQGALGPQHF. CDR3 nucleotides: TGTGCCAGCTCATTTGGACAGGGGGCGCTTGGGCCCCAGCATTTT.

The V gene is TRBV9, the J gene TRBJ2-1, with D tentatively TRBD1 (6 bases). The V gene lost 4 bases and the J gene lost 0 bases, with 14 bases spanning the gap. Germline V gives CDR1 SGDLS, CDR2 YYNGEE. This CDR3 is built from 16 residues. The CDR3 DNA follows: TGTGCCAGCAGCCCTCGGACAGTCGGCTCCTACAATGAGCAGTTCTTC. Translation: CASSPRTVGSYNEQFF.

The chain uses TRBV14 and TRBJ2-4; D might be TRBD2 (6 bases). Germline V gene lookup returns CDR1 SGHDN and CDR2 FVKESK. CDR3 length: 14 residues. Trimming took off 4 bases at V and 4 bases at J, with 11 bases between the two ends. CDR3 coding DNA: TGTGCCAGCAGCCCGGGAGCTTTAAAAAACATTCAGTACTTC. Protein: CASSPGALKNIQYF.

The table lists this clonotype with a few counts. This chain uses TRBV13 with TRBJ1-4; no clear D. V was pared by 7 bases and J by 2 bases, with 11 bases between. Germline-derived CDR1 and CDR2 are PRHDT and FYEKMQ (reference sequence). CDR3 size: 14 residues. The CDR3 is CASTNGLTNEKLFF. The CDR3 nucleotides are TGTGCCAGCACCAACGGGCTGACTAATGAAAAACTGTTTTTT.

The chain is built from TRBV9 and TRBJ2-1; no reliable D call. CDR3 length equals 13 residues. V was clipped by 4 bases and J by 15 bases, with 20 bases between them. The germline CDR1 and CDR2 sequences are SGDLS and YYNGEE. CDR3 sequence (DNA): TGTGCCAGCAGCTTTCGACTGGCGGAAGCGCTGTTCTTC. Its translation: CASSFRLAEALFF.

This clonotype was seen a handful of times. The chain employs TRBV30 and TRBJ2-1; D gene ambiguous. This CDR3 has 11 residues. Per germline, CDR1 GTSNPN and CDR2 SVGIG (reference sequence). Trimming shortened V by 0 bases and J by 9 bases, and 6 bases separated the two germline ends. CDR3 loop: CAWSVGIEQFF. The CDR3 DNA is TGTGCCTGGAGTGTTGGTATTGAGCAGTTCTTC. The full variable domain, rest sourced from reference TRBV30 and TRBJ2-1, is SQTIHQWPATLVQPVGSPLSLECTVEGTSNPNLYWYRQAAGRGLQLLFYSVGIGQISSEVPQNLSASRPQDRQFILSSKKLLLSDSGFYLCAWSVGIEQFFGPGTRLTVL.

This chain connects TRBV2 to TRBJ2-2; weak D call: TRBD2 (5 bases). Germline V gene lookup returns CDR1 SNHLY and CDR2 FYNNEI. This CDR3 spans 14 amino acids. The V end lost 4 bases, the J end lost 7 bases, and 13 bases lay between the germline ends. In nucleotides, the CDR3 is TGTGCCAGCAGTGGGAGCCAGGCGGGCGGGGAGCTGTTTTTT. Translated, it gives CASSGSQAGGELFF.

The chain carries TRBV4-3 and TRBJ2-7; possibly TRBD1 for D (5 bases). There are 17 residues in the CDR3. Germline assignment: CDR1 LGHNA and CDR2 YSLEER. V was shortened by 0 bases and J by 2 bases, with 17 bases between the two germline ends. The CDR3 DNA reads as TGCGCCAGCAGCCAAGATCCCCAGGGCGAATGGGCCTACGAGCAGTACTTC. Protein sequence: CASSQDPQGEWAYEQYF.

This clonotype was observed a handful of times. CDR3 DNA sequence: TGTGCCAGCAGCCTATCCGGGACAGGGGGCAATCAGCCCCAGCATTTT. Translating it yields CASSLSGTGGNQPQHF. This chain links TRBV7-9 with TRBJ1-5; TRBD1 matches 10 bases. The germline gives CDR1 SEHNR, CDR2 FQNEAQ (reference sequence). CDR3 length equals 16 residues. Losses at the gene ends were 5 bases for V and 2 bases for J; bases not matched to a gene: 6.

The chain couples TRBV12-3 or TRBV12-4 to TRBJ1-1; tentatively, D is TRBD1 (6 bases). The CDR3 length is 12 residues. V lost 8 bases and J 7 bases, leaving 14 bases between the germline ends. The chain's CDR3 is CASSSQGIEAFF. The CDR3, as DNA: TGTGCCAGCTCCTCTCAGGGGATTGAAGCTTTCTTT.

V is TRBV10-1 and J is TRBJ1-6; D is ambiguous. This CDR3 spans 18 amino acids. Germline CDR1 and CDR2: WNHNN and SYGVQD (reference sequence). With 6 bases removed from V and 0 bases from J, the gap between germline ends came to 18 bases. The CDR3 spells CASRTSTSRSSYNSPLHF. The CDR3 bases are TGCGCCAGCAGAACCTCTACGTCAAGGAGCTCCTATAATTCACCCCTCCACTTT.

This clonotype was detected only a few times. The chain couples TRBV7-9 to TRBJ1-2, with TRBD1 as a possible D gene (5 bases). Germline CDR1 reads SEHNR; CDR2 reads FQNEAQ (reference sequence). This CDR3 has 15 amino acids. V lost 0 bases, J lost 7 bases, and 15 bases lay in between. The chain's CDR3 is CASSLALATVSGYTF. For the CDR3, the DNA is TGTGCCAGCAGCTTAGCGTTGGCGACAGTGTCTGGCTACACCTTC.

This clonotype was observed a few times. CDR3 in amino acids: CASARTGGQNTIYF. CDR3 DNA sequence: TGTGCCAGCGCGCGTACGGGAGGCCAAAACACCATATATTTT. The chain joins TRBV6-5 to TRBJ1-3; no clear D. CDR1 and CDR2 (germline): MNHEY, SVGAGI. The CDR3 is made up of 14 amino acids. Trimming removed 8 bases at V and 6 bases at J, with 17 bases between.

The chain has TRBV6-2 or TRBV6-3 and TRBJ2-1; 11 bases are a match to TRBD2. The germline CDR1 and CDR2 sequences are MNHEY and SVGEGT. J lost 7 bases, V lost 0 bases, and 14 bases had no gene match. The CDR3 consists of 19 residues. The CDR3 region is CASSYSQSASGRQENEQFF. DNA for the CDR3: TGTGCCAGCAGTTACTCCCAGTCGGCTAGCGGGAGGCAAGAAAATGAGCAGTTCTTC.

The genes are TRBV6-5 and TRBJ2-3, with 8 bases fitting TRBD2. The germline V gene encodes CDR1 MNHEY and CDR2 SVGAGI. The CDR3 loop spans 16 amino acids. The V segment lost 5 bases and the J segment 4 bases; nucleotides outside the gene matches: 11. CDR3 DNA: TGTGCCAGCAGTATCGGGACTAGAAAGGGGGCAGATACGCAGTATTTT. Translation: CASSIGTRKGADTQYF.

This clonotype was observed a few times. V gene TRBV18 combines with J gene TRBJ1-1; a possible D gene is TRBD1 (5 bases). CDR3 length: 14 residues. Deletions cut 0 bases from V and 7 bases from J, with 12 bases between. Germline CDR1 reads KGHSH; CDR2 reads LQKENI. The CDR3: CASSPPSGGDEAFF. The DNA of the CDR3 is TGTGCCAGCTCACCACCGTCCGGGGGTGATGAAGCTTTCTTT.